What follows are 9 T cell receptor beta chains derived from one specimen sequenced in a study of cytomegalovirus exposure and HLA in healthy donors. Primers included in the PCR were 60 Vbeta and 13 Jbeta primers. Repertoires were generated with immunoSEQ multiplex PCR, while TCRdb's copy carries only in-frame clones and drops some. There are some 200,000 clones in the sample; 82% occur only once, and approximately 6.5% lies in the top ten. The source material was PBMCs. Receptors were obtained from a woman in her fifties or sixties in good health and CMV-seropositive.

The chain links TRBV7-2 to TRBJ2-1; perhaps TRBD2 as D (5 bases). The V end was cut by 0 bases, the J end by 6 bases, with 18 bases between. The CDR3 length is 17 residues. CDR1 SGHTA and CDR2 FQGNSA come from the germline V gene. CDR3 residues: CASSLAHPGLAGNEQFF. The CDR3 DNA follows: TGTGCCAGCAGCTTAGCGCATCCTGGGCTAGCCGGCAATGAGCAGTTCTTC.

The V and J genes are TRBV5-4 and TRBJ1-3; D is ambiguous. Germline-derived CDR1 and CDR2 are SGHNT and YYREEE (reference sequence). This CDR3 is 17 amino acids long. V was pared by 0 bases and J by 4 bases, with 17 bases between. CDR3 nucleotides: TGTGCCAGCAGCTTGGGCGGGCCATTCGTCCCAGGAAACACCATATATTTT. It translates to CASSLGGPFVPGNTIYF.

This clone was detected only once. This sequence joins TRBV6-1 and TRBJ2-3; unclear D gene. Germline values: CDR1 MNHNS, CDR2 SASEGT. Trimming removed 8 bases from V and 6 bases from J, with 9 bases in between. This CDR3 is built from 11 residues. CDR3 loop: CASALVDTQYF. The CDR3 DNA reads TGTGCCAGCGCCCTAGTTGATACGCAGTATTTT.

This clone was found once. The V call is TRBV5-4, the J call TRBJ2-2, with 9 bases fitting TRBD2. The CDR3 has 16 amino acids. CDR1 and CDR2 (germline): SGHNT, YYREEE (reference sequence). J gave up 1 base and V 4 bases, and 5 bases lay outside the gene matches. The CDR3 sequence: CASSARLAENTGELFF. CDR3 nucleotide sequence: TGTGCCAGCAGCGCGCGACTAGCGGAGAACACCGGGGAGCTGTTTTTT.

This clone occurred a few times. The V and J genes are TRBV19 and TRBJ2-6, with 8 positions matching TRBD1. J lost 0 bases, V lost 1 base, and 2 bases had no gene match. Germline CDR1 reads LNHDA; CDR2 reads SQIVND (reference sequence). The CDR3 has 17 residues. The DNA of the CDR3 is TGTGCCAGTAGTATAGTGGGACAGGTCTCTGGGGCCAACGTCCTGACTTTC. Encoded protein: CASSIVGQVSGANVLTF.

The chain couples TRBV21-1 to TRBJ2-5; the table's D call TRBD1 went unverified against the DNA. TRBV21-1 is assigned pseudogene status. The CDR3 consists of 18 residues. CDR3 DNA: TGTGCCAGCAGCAAAGGGAACCCGGGACAAGAGGGTCAAGAGACCCAGTACTTC. It encodes CASSKGNPGQEGQETQYF.

The gene calls are TRBV11-2 and TRBJ2-4; possible D gene TRBD2, 5 bases. V lost 1 base, J lost 3 bases, and 13 bases lay in between. The CDR3 is 16 amino acids. In germline, CDR1 is SGHAT, CDR2 FQNNGV. CDR3 bases: TGTGCCAGCAGCTTAGGGTTAGCCGAGGGCAAAAACATTCAGTACTTC. It specifies CASSLGLAEGKNIQYF.

A note on this clone: This sample includes further DNA sequences coding for the same CDR3. The chain has TRBV19 and TRBJ2-1; 10 bases match TRBD2. The V gene end was trimmed by 4 bases and the J gene end by 4 bases; junction bases not matched to a gene: 7. This CDR3 comprises 16 residues. Germline V gene data show CDR1 as LNHDA and CDR2 as SQIVND (reference sequence). The CDR3 bases are TGTGCCAGTAGTACCCGACTAGCGGGCCCGTACAATGAGCAGTTCTTC. Encoded protein: CASSTRLAGPYNEQFF.

This clone was seen once. The V call is TRBV27, the J call TRBJ1-2; D not certain. CDR3 size: 17 residues. Trimming shortened V by 6 bases and J by 4 bases, and 24 bases separated the two germline ends. In germline, CDR1 is MNHEY, CDR2 SMNVEV (reference sequence). The DNA of the CDR3 is TGTGCCAGCAGCCCAACCCTATCGATGACGGGTTTCTATGGCTACACCTTC. Its protein is CASSPTLSMTGFYGYTF.